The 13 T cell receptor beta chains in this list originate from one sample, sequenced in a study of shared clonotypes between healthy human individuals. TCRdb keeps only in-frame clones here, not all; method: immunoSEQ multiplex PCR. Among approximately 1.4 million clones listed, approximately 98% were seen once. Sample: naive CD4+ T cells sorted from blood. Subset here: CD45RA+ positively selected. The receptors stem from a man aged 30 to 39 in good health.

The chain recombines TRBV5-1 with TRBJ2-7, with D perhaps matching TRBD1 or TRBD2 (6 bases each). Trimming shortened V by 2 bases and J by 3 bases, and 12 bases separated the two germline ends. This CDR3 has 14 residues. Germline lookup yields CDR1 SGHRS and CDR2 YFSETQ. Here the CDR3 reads CASSFRRDNYEQYF. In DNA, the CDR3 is TGCGCCAGCAGCTTTAGGCGGGACAACTACGAGCAGTACTTC.

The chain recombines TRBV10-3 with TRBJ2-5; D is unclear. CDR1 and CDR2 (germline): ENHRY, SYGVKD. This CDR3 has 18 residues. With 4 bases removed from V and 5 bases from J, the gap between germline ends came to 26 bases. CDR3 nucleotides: TGTGCCATCAGTGTGTCTGGGTCTGGGAAGCCCCGCTCCGAGACCCAGTACTTC. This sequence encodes CAISVSGSGKPRSETQYF.

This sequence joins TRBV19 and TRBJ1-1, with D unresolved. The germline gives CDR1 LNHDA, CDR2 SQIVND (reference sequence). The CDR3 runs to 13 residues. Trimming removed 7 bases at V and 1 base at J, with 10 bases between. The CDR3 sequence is CASTPPGNTEAFF. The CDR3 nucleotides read TGTGCCAGTACCCCCCCGGGGAACACTGAAGCTTTCTTT.

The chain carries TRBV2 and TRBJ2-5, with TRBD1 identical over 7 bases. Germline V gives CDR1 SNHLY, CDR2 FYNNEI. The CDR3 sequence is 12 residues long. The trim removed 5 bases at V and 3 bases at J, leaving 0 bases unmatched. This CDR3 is CASSTGEETQYF. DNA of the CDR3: TGTGCCAGCAGTACAGGGGAAGAGACCCAGTACTTC. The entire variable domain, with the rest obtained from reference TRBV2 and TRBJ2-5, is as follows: EPEVTQTPSHQVTQMGQEVILRCVPISNHLYFYWYRQILGQKVEFLVSFYNNEISEKSEIFDDQFSVERPDGSNFTLKIRSTKLEDSAMYFCASSTGEETQYFGPGTRLLVL.

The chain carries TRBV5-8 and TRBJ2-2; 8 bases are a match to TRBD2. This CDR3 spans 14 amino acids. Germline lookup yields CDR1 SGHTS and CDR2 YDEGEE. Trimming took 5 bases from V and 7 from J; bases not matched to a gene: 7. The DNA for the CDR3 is TGTGCCAGCAGAGTGACGGGAGGGATCGGGGAGCTGTTTTTT. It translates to CASRVTGGIGELFF.

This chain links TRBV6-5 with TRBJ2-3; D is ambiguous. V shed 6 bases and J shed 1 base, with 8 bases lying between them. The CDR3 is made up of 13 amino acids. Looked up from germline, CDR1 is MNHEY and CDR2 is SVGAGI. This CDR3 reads CASSILRTDTQYF. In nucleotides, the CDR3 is TGTGCCAGCAGCATACTCCGCACAGATACGCAGTATTTT.

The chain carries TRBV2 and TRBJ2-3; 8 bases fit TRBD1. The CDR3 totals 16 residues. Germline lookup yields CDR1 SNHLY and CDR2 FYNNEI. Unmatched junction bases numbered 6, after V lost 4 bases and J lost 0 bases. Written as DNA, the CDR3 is TGTGCCAGCAGTGCGACAGGGGCCTTAAGCACAGATACGCAGTATTTT. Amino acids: CASSATGALSTDTQYF.

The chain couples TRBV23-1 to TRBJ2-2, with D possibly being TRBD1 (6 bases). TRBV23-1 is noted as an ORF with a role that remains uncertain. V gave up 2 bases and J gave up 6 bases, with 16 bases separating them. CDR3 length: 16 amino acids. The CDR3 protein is CASSQPDREVAGELFF. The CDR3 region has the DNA TGCGCCAGCAGTCAACCGGACAGAGAGGTTGCCGGGGAGCTGTTTTTT.

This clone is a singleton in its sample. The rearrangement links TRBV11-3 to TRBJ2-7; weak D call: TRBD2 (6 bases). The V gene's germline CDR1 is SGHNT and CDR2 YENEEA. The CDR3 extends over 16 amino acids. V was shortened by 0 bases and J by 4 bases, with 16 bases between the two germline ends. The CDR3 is CASSLEPAGTIYEQYF. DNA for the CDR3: TGTGCCAGCAGCTTAGAACCGGCGGGAACAATTTACGAGCAGTACTTC.

CDR3 sequence reads: CASSDHGGIHNEQFF. DNA for the CDR3: TGCGCCAGCAGTGACCATGGGGGGATCCACAATGAGCAGTTCTTC. The V and J genes are TRBV10-2 and TRBJ2-1, with a possible D match to TRBD2 (6 bases). The CDR3 contains 15 residues. V lost 3 bases to trimming and J lost 5 bases, with 14 bases between them. Per the germline V gene, CDR1 is WSHSY and CDR2 is SAAADI.

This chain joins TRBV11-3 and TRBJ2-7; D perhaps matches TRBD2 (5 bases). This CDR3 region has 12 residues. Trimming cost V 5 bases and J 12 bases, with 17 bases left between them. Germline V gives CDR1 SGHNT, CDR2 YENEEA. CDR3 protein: CASSPEGRRLYF. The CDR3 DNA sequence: TGTGCCAGCAGCCCAGAAGGGAGACGGCTGTACTTC.

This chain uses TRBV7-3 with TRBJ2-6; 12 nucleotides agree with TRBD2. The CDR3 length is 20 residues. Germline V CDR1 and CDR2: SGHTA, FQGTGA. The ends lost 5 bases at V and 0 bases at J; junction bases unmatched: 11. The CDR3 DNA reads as TGTGCCAGCAGCCCAAGGGGACTAGCGGGTTTCCTCTCTGGGGCCAACGTCCTGACTTTC. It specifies CASSPRGLAGFLSGANVLTF.

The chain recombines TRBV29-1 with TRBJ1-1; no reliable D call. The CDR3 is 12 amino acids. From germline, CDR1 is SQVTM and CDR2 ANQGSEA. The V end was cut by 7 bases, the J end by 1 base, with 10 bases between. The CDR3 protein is CSAANTNTEAFF. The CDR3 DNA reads TGCAGCGCCGCGAACACGAACACTGAAGCTTTCTTT. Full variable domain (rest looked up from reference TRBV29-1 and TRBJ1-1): SAVISQKPSRDICQRGTSLTIQCQVDSQVTMMFWYRQQPGQSLTLIATANQGSEATYESGFVIDKFPISRPNLTFSTLTVSNMSPEDSSIYLCSAANTNTEAFFGQGTRLTVV.